This TCR beta chain stems from a study of blood T cell repertoires in COVID-19. Whole-study context: Sites in the United States, Italy and Spain provided acute and convalescent COVID-19 samples. Sources were T cells, B-cell-depleted T cells, or PBMCs; the material itself was cDNA or gDNA.

Trimming left V 7 bases short and J 9 bases short, with 22 bases between. CDR1 LNHDA and CDR2 SQIVND come from the germline V gene (reference sequence). The CDR3 runs 15 residues. Source study methods: Counts of nucleated cells, estimated from reference gene primer amplification, were obtained. Using immunoSEQ multiplex PCR, the repertoire was profiled, and TCRdb retains in-frame clones only, with some absent. From that table come the V and J calls and clone size; the DNA was used to work out D and trimming. This table holds approximately 160,000 clones, 85% to 90% found once. This chain connects TRBV19 to TRBJ2-1; D perhaps matches TRBD1 (5 bases). This sequence originates from a man between 50 and 59 years old with active or convalescent COVID-19. Sequencing was done on a sample of peripheral blood. CDR3 in amino acids: CASKEPGQRLGEQFF. The DNA for the CDR3 is TGTGCCAGTAAGGAGCCAGGACAAAGGTTGGGTGAGCAGTTCTTC.